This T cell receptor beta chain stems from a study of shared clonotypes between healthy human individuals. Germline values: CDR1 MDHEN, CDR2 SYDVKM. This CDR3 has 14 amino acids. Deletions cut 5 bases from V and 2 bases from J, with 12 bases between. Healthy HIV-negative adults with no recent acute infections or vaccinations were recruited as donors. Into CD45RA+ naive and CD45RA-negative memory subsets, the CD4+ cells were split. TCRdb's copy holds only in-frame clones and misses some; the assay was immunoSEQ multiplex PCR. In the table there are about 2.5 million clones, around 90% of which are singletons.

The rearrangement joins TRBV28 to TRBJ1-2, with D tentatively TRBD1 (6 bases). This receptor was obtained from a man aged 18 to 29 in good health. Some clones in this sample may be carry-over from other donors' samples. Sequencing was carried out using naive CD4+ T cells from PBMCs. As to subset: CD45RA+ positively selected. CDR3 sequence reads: CASSTQQGNYGYTF. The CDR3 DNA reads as TGTGCCAGCAGTACCCAACAGGGAAACTATGGCTACACCTTC.